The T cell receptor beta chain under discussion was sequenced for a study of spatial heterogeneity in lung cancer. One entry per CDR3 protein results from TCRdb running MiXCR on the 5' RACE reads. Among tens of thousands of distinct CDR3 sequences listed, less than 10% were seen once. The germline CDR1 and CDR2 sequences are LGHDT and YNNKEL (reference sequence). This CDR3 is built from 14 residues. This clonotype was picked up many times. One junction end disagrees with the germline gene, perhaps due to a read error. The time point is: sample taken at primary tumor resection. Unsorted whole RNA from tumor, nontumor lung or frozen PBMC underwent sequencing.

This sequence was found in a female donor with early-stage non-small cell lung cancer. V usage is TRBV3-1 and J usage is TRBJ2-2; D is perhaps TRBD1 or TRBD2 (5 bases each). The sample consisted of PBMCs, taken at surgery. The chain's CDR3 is CASNQPGRAGELFF. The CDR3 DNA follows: TGTGCCAGCAACCAACCGGGGCGGGCCGGGGAGCTGTTTTTT.